Sequencing of this T cell receptor beta chain was carried out in a study of response to subunit inactivated influenza vaccine. MiXCR, applied by TCRdb to the RT-PCR reads, yields one record per CDR3 protein. This sample has about 570,000 distinct CDR3 sequences, with about 11% found just once. CDR3 length equals 14 residues. Deletions cut 5 bases from V and 4 bases from J, with 14 bases between. From germline, CDR1 is SGHVS and CDR2 FQNEAQ. The data were also submitted as part of a second study, on T cells expressing NK-cell markers. Per that study: Generation of TCR beta cDNA was performed by 5'RACE template switching incorporating UMIs.

This clonotype originated in a man over 45 who received an inactivated influenza vaccine. Material: PBMCs from blood, obtained on the day of vaccination. The chain uses TRBV7-8 and TRBJ2-5; tentatively, D is TRBD2 (6 bases). The CDR3 DNA reads TGTGCCAGCAGCAATATGGGGAGGACAGAGACCCAGTACTTC. This sequence encodes CASSNMGRTETQYF.